Each of the 32 T cell receptor beta chains below was sequenced from the same sample in a study of human T cells and chemical hapten exposure. TCRdb re-analysed the RACE reads in MiXCR, keeping a single row per CDR3 protein. Of approximately 69,000 distinct CDR3 sequences in the sample, about 9.3% were seen once. Time point of the sample: patch test 2, 6 weeks after DPC sensitization. Documented treatment: therapeutic diphenylcyclopropenone sensitization with weekly scalp DPC. The source material was whole blood, sampled in connection with sensitization to the hapten diphenylcyclopropenone (DPC). The receptors originated from a woman aged 45-65 years with alopecia areata. Some clones in this sample may be carry-over from other donors' samples.

The sample holds a few counts of this clonotype. The chain carries TRBV20-1 and TRBJ2-3; D gene ambiguous. The V end lost 6 bases, the J end lost 1 base, and 11 bases lay between the germline ends. Germline CDR1 is DFQATT and CDR2 is SNEGSKA (reference sequence). The CDR3 length is 13 residues. The CDR3: CSALSGGTDTQYF. The DNA of the CDR3 is TGCAGTGCCCTGTCTGGGGGCACAGATACGCAGTATTTT.

This clonotype was detected only a few times. As DNA, the CDR3 is TGTGCCTGGAGGTCACGAGACTATGGCTACACCTTC. Translating it yields CAWRSRDYGYTF. The chain is built from TRBV30 and TRBJ1-2; no reliable D call. This CDR3 spans 12 amino acids. The germline V and J ends were trimmed by 3 bases and 3 bases, with 8 bases remaining between them. The V gene's germline CDR1 is GTSNPN and CDR2 SVGIG (reference sequence).

There are a few counts of this clonotype. This chain joins TRBV19 and TRBJ1-5; D is ambiguous. The V gene lost 8 bases and the J gene lost 5 bases, with 22 bases spanning the gap. Germline V gene sequence: CDR1 LNHDA, CDR2 SQIVND (reference sequence). The CDR3 is 16 amino acids. DNA for the CDR3: TGTGCCAGTGCCGCCGAGGGTACAGTGAGGGATCAGCCCCAGCATTTT. Amino acids: CASAAEGTVRDQPQHF.

The DNA for the CDR3 is TGTGCCAGCAGCCGCCCTACGGGAGTGGGGAACACCGGGGAGCTGTTTTTT. Amino acid sequence: CASSRPTGVGNTGELFF. The chain combines TRBV11-2 with TRBJ2-2, with a possible D match to TRBD2 (6 bases). From germline, CDR1 is SGHAT and CDR2 FQNNGV. V lost 5 bases and J 1 base, leaving 17 bases between the germline ends. The length of the CDR3 is 17 residues.

Ten or more counts support this clonotype. The chain joins TRBV6-1 to TRBJ2-3; TRBD2 might be the D (5 bases). The CDR3 is 14 amino acids. The V end lost 8 bases, the J end lost 3 bases, and 15 bases lay between the germline ends. Germline V lookup: CDR1 MNHNS, CDR2 SASEGT. The CDR3 region is CASLATTETDTQYF. DNA for the CDR3: TGTGCCAGCCTAGCCACTACAGAGACAGATACGCAGTATTTT.

There are many counts of this clonotype. The genes are TRBV19 and TRBJ1-1, with D possibly TRBD1 on 6 matching bases. The germline V gene has CDR1 LNHDA and CDR2 SQIVND (reference sequence). CDR3 length equals 14 residues. With 3 bases removed from V and 3 bases from J, the gap between germline ends came to 11 bases. CDR3 DNA sequence: TGTGCCAGTAGTATTACAGGGTGGGACACTGAAGCTTTCTTT. This translates into CASSITGWDTEAFF.

This clonotype has ten or more counts. V is TRBV29-1 and J is TRBJ2-5, with unresolved D. V was pared by 6 bases and J by 5 bases, with 10 bases between. From germline, CDR1 is SQVTM and CDR2 ANQGSEA. The length of the CDR3 is 11 residues. CDR3 nucleotides: TGCAGCGTGGTTGGGTCCGAGACCCAGTACTTC. Translated: CSVVGSETQYF.

The rearrangement joins TRBV29-1 to TRBJ1-1, with 7 bases fitting TRBD1. Per germline, CDR1 SQVTM and CDR2 ANQGSEA. This CDR3 spans 13 amino acids. The V and J ends lost 6 bases and 5 bases, in that order; junction bases with no gene match: 9. CDR3 DNA: TGCAGCGTAGAACCCGACAGGGTTACTGAAGCTTTCTTT. Translation gives CSVEPDRVTEAFF.

The chain has TRBV7-9 and TRBJ1-1; D gene unclear. This CDR3 contains 11 residues. Germline V gene lookup returns CDR1 SEHNR and CDR2 FQNEAQ (reference sequence). The V end was cut by 2 bases, the J end by 6 bases, with 4 bases between. The CDR3 DNA reads TGTGCCAGCAGCTTATTGGCTGAAGCTTTCTTT. It codes for CASSLLAEAFF. The variable domain in full, completed from reference TRBV7-9 and TRBJ1-1, reads DTGVSQNPRHKITKRGQNVTFRCDPISEHNRLYWYRQTLGQGPEFLTYFQNEAQLEKSRLLSDRFSAERPKGSFSTLEIQRTEQGDSAMYLCASSLLAEAFFGQGTRLTVV.

The V gene is TRBV19, the J gene TRBJ1-5; 10 bases are shared with TRBD1. This CDR3 is built from 15 residues. The ends lost 3 bases at V and 3 bases at J; junction bases unmatched: 2. Germline V gene lookup returns CDR1 LNHDA and CDR2 SQIVND (reference sequence). Here the CDR3 reads CASSMGQGTNQPQHF. CDR3 sequence (DNA): TGTGCCAGTAGTATGGGACAGGGGACCAATCAGCCCCAGCATTTT. The full variable domain, in which reference TRBV19 and TRBJ1-5 provide the parts outside the CDR3, is DGGITQSPKYLFRKEGQNVTLSCEQNLNHDAMYWYRQDPGQGLRLIYYSQIVNDFQKGDIAEGYSVSREKKESFPLTVTSAQKNPTAFYLCASSMGQGTNQPQHFGDGTRLSIL.

This chain joins TRBV7-2 and TRBJ1-1; maybe TRBD1 (5 bases). This CDR3 region has 14 residues. Trimming cost V 2 bases and J 6 bases, with 13 bases left between them. CDR1 SGHTA and CDR2 FQGNSA come from the germline V gene. The CDR3 bases are TGTGCCAGCAGCTTATGGGGGATTGGCGCTGAAGCTTTCTTT. Protein sequence: CASSLWGIGAEAFF.

This clonotype was observed a handful of times. The genes are TRBV3-1 and TRBJ1-1; maybe TRBD1 (5 bases). The CDR3 is made up of 13 amino acids. From germline, CDR1 is LGHDT and CDR2 YNNKEL (reference sequence). V was clipped by 4 bases and J by 5 bases, with 11 bases between them. CDR3 nucleotide sequence: TGTGCCAGCAGCCGGGACCTTTGGACTGAAGCTTTCTTT. This translates into CASSRDLWTEAFF.

This clonotype was recorded a few times. The V call is TRBV3-1, the J call TRBJ2-7; D call uncertain. Per germline, CDR1 LGHDT and CDR2 YNNKEL (reference sequence). The V gene lost 1 base and the J gene lost 3 bases, with 10 bases spanning the gap. The CDR3 extends over 14 amino acids. The CDR3 is CASSQGSQLYEQYF. The CDR3 nucleotides read TGTGCCAGCAGCCAAGGGAGTCAGCTCTACGAGCAGTACTTC.

The chain has TRBV12-3 or TRBV12-4 and TRBJ2-1; D gene ambiguous. The CDR3 runs 15 residues. V was pared by 5 bases and J by 0 bases, with 11 bases between. This chain's CDR3 is CASSTRVSSYNEQFF. In DNA, the CDR3 is TGTGCCAGCAGTACCCGGGTCTCCTCCTACAATGAGCAGTTCTTC.

In this sample, this clonotype turned up many times. V and J are TRBV20-1 and TRBJ2-1, with 7 bases aligning to TRBD2. After removal of 6 bases from V and 5 bases from J, the junction contained 7 bases not matched to a gene. This CDR3 region has 13 residues. Germline V gene lookup returns CDR1 DFQATT and CDR2 SNEGSKA (reference sequence). The CDR3 DNA reads as TGCAGTGCGCTAGCGGAGAGGGACAATGAGCAGTTCTTC. Translating gives CSALAERDNEQFF.

At least ten counts were recorded for this clonotype. The rearrangement links TRBV2 to TRBJ1-1; 7 bases line up with TRBD1. V trimming: 6 bases; J trimming: 0 bases; junction bases outside the gene matches: 10. The V gene's germline CDR1 is SNHLY and CDR2 FYNNEI. CDR3 length equals 16 residues. As DNA, the CDR3 is TGTGCCAGCAGAGAAACAGGGGTCGTCGTGAACACTGAAGCTTTCTTT. The encoded protein is CASRETGVVVNTEAFF.

This clonotype was seen repeatedly, ten times or more. CDR3 protein: CASNGRSTDTQYF. The CDR3 nucleotides are TGTGCCAGCAACGGGAGATCCACAGATACGCAGTATTTT. The rearrangement joins TRBV2 to TRBJ2-3; TRBD2 is a possible D gene (6 bases). CDR1 is SNHLY and CDR2 is FYNNEI in the germline V gene. The CDR3 runs to 13 residues. Trimming took off 7 bases at V and 2 bases at J, with 10 bases between the two ends.

This clonotype was counted at least ten times. This chain links TRBV6-1 with TRBJ1-5, with a tentative D call TRBD1 (5 bases). This CDR3 region has 13 residues. The germline V gene has CDR1 MNHNS and CDR2 SASEGT. Trimming left V 7 bases short and J 2 bases short, with 9 bases between. CDR3 in amino acids: CASTGLGNQPQHF. The CDR3 DNA follows: TGTGCCAGCACAGGGCTCGGCAATCAGCCCCAGCATTTT.

This clonotype came up many times. This chain links TRBV3-1 with TRBJ1-1, with TRBD1 matching 7 bases. Germline lookup yields CDR1 LGHDT and CDR2 YNNKEL (reference sequence). The CDR3 contains 15 residues. V lost 4 bases, J lost 3 bases, and 8 bases stayed unmatched. CDR3 sequence: CASSPFDRVDTEAFF. The CDR3 region has the DNA TGTGCCAGCAGCCCTTTCGACAGGGTGGACACTGAAGCTTTCTTT.

There are many counts of this clonotype. This rearrangement joins TRBV29-1 to TRBJ2-7, with D tentatively TRBD1 (6 bases). Trimming removed 6 bases at V and 6 bases at J, with 18 bases between. Germline V CDR1 and CDR2: SQVTM, ANQGSEA. The CDR3 has 13 amino acids. CDR3: CSVRVFLGAEQYF. In nucleotides, the CDR3 is TGCAGCGTGCGAGTGTTTTTGGGGGCCGAGCAGTACTTC.

This clonotype has only a few counts. V usage is TRBV6-2 or TRBV6-3 and J usage is TRBJ1-2; 7 nucleotides align to TRBD1. The CDR3 covers 16 residues. J lost 2 bases, V lost 6 bases, and 12 bases had no gene match. CDR1 and CDR2 from the germline V gene are MNHEY and SVGEGT. CDR3 sequence (DNA): TGTGCCAGCAGCGCCCACTTAGGACAGGCCAACTATGGCTACACCTTC. It yields the protein CASSAHLGQANYGYTF.

This clonotype was recorded at least ten times. V gene TRBV30 combines with J gene TRBJ1-1; 7 bases line up with TRBD1. The V gene end was trimmed by 3 bases and the J gene end by 1 base; junction bases not matched to a gene: 2. In germline, CDR1 is GTSNPN, CDR2 SVGIG (reference sequence). CDR3 length equals 13 residues. The CDR3 region is CAWRHRGNTEAFF. The CDR3 bases are TGTGCCTGGAGGCACAGGGGGAACACTGAAGCTTTCTTT.

This chain links TRBV12-3 or TRBV12-4 with TRBJ1-1; D is perhaps TRBD1 (6 bases). Trimming took 5 bases from V and 4 from J, leaving 14 bases between them. The CDR3 is 14 residues long. CDR3 coding DNA: TGTGCCAGCAGTGTACACAGGGAGGCCACTGAAGCTTTCTTT. Amino acid sequence: CASSVHREATEAFF.

The chain carries TRBV30 and TRBJ1-1; the D gene is possibly TRBD1 (6 bases). This CDR3 has 16 amino acids. Trimming took 1 base from V and 0 from J, leaving 15 bases between them. The germline V gene encodes CDR1 GTSNPN and CDR2 SVGIG (reference sequence). In DNA form, the CDR3 reads TGTGCCTGGAGTGGAACATTGGGACAATTGAACACTGAAGCTTTCTTT. Residues: CAWSGTLGQLNTEAFF.

In this sample, this clonotype turned up a few times. This chain uses TRBV4-2 with TRBJ2-4; no definite D call. The CDR3 consists of 15 residues. Germline assignment: CDR1 LGHNA and CDR2 YNFKEQ. The V end was cut by 4 bases, the J end by 7 bases, with 17 bases between. The CDR3, as DNA: TGTGCCAGCAGCCCCAGGACCGGATCCGTGAACATTCAGTACTTC. As protein: CASSPRTGSVNIQYF.

V gene TRBV7-9 combines with J gene TRBJ1-1; D gene ambiguous. CDR1 SEHNR and CDR2 FQNEAQ come from the germline V gene (reference sequence). V dropped 1 base and J dropped 2 bases, with 8 bases sitting between them. CDR3 length equals 14 residues. This CDR3 is CASSLVLDNTEAFF. CDR3 bases: TGTGCCAGCAGCTTAGTATTGGATAACACTGAAGCTTTCTTT. Full variable domain (missing parts from reference TRBV7-9 and TRBJ1-1): DTGVSQNPRHKITKRGQNVTFRCDPISEHNRLYWYRQTLGQGPEFLTYFQNEAQLEKSRLLSDRFSAERPKGSFSTLEIQRTEQGDSAMYLCASSLVLDNTEAFFGQGTRLTVV.

This clonotype was counted between two and nine times. This chain connects TRBV6-1 to TRBJ2-1; tentative D call: TRBD2 (5 bases). The CDR3 consists of 15 residues. The V gene's germline CDR1 is MNHNS and CDR2 SASEGT. The V gene lost 6 bases and the J gene lost 2 bases, with 14 bases spanning the gap. The CDR3: CASSETRATYNEQFF. The CDR3 DNA follows: TGTGCCAGCAGCGAAACTAGAGCGACCTACAATGAGCAGTTCTTC.

This chain joins TRBV29-1 and TRBJ2-7; 8 bases align to TRBD2. Germline V gives CDR1 SQVTM, CDR2 ANQGSEA. This CDR3 comprises 13 residues. J gave up 5 bases and V 6 bases, and 9 bases lay outside the gene matches. The CDR3 DNA is TGCAGCGTCCGCCCGGGCGGGAGGAACGAGCAGTACTTC. It translates to CSVRPGGRNEQYF.

A few counts support this clonotype. The CDR3 region is CASSQEDRGRGAFF. The DNA for the CDR3 is TGTGCCAGCAGCCAAGAAGACAGGGGGCGCGGCGCTTTCTTT. The chain links TRBV3-1 to TRBJ1-1; TRBD1 matches 10 bases. Germline V gene sequence: CDR1 LGHDT, CDR2 YNNKEL (reference sequence). J gave up 11 bases and V 0 bases, and 6 bases lay outside the gene matches. This CDR3 has 14 residues.

This clonotype was counted only a few times. The V and J genes are TRBV19 and TRBJ1-5; no clear D gene. The CDR3 totals 13 residues. Germline loops: CDR1 LNHDA, CDR2 SQIVND (reference sequence). V lost 8 bases to trimming and J lost 6 bases, with 14 bases between them. CDR3: CASGEVSSQPQHF. The CDR3 nucleotides are TGTGCCAGTGGGGAGGTGAGTTCTCAGCCCCAGCATTTT.

The genes are TRBV29-1 and TRBJ1-3; D is undetermined. From germline, CDR1 is SQVTM and CDR2 ANQGSEA. The V end lost 4 bases, the J end lost 2 bases, and 9 bases lay between the germline ends. The CDR3 is made up of 13 amino acids. The CDR3 reads CSVVHATGNTIYF. The DNA of the CDR3 is TGCAGCGTTGTACACGCTACTGGAAACACCATATATTTT.

This clonotype was observed a few times. V gene TRBV6-1 combines with J gene TRBJ2-2; a weak D match, TRBD2 (5 bases). Germline CDR1 is MNHNS and CDR2 is SASEGT. The germline V and J ends were trimmed by 5 bases and 6 bases, with 10 bases remaining between them. This CDR3 is 13 amino acids long. As DNA, the CDR3 is TGTGCCAGCAGTAAAAGGGAGCCCGGGGAGCTGTTTTTT. Translating it yields CASSKREPGELFF.